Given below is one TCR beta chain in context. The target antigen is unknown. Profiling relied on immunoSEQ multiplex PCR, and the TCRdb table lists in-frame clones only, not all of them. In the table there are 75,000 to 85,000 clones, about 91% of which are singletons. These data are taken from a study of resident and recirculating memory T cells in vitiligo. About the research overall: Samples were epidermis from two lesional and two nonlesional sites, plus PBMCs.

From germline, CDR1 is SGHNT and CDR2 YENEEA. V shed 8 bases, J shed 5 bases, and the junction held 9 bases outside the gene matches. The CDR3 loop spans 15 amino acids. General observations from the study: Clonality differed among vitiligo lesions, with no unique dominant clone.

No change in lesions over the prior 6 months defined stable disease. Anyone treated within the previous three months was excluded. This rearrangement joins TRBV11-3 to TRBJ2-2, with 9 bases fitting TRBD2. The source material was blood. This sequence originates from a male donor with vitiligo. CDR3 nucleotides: TGTGCCAGCGAAGGCGGGAGGGCGGGAACCGGGGAGCTGTTTTTT. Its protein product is CASEGGRAGTGELFF.